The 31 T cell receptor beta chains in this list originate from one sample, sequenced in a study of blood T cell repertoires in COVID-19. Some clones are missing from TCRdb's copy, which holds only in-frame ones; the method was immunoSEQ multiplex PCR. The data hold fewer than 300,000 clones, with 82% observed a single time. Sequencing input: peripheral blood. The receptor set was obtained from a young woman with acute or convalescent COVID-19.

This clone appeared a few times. As DNA, the CDR3 is TGTGCCAGCAGCCATAGAGATGGCTACACCTTC. It encodes CASSHRDGYTF. This chain connects TRBV11-2 to TRBJ1-2, with D unclear. The CDR3 contains 11 residues. Germline CDR1 and CDR2: SGHAT and FQNNGV. The V gene lost 5 bases and the J gene lost 6 bases, with 7 bases spanning the gap.

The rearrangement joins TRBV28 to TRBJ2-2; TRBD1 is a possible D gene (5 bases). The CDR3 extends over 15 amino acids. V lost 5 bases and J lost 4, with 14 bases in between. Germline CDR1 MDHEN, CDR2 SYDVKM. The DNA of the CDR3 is TGTGCCAGCAGTCGACCCGACAGAATCACCGGGGAGCTGTTTTTT. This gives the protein CASSRPDRITGELFF.

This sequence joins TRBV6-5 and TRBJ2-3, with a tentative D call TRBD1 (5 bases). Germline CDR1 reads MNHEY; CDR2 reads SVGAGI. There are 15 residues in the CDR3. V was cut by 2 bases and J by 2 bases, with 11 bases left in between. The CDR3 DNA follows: TGTGCCAGCAGTTACGGACACCCGTTCACAGATACGCAGTATTTT. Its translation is CASSYGHPFTDTQYF.

The CDR3, as DNA: TGTGCCAGCAGCCCCCGCTCCCCGGGACAGAATTCACCCCTCCACTTT. It translates to CASSPRSPGQNSPLHF. This sequence joins TRBV7-2 and TRBJ1-6; 7 bases match TRBD1. The junction had 11 bases not matched to a gene; V was cut back by 5 bases and J by 7 bases. Germline CDR1 is SGHTA and CDR2 is FQGNSA. CDR3 length equals 16 residues.

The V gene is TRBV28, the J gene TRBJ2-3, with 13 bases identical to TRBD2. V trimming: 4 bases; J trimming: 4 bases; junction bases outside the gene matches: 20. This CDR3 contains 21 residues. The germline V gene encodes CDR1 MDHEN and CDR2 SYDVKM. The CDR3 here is CASSSAPGLAGPPMGSDTQYF. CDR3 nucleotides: TGTGCCAGCAGTTCCGCCCCGGGACTAGCGGGACCCCCGATGGGGTCAGATACGCAGTATTTT.

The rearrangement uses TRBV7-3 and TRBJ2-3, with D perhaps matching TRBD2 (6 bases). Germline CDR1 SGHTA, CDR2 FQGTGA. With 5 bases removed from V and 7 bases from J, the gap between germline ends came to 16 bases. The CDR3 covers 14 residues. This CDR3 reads CASSPDWDFYTQYF. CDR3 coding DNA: TGTGCCAGCAGCCCCGATTGGGACTTCTATACGCAGTATTTT.

The CDR3 coding sequence is TGTGCCAGTAGTATTTCCGGGACTAGCGACTACGAGCAGTACTTC. Residues: CASSISGTSDYEQYF. This chain links TRBV19 with TRBJ2-7; TRBD2 matches at 10 bases. V lost 3 bases and J lost 3; bases outside the gene matches: 5. The V gene's germline CDR1 is LNHDA and CDR2 SQIVND (reference sequence). The CDR3 extends over 15 amino acids.

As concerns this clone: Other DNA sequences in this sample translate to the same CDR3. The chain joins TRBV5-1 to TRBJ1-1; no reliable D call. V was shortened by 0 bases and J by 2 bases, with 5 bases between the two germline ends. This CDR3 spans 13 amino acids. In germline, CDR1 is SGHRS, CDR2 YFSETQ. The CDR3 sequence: CASSLAVNTEAFF. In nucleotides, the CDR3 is TGCGCCAGCAGCTTGGCCGTAAACACTGAAGCTTTCTTT. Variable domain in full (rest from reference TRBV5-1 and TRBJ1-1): KAGVTQTPRYLIKTRGQQVTLSCSPISGHRSVSWYQQTPGQGLQFLFEYFSETQRNKGNFPGRFSGRQFSNSRSEMNVSTLELGDSALYLCASSLAVNTEAFFGQGTRLTVV.

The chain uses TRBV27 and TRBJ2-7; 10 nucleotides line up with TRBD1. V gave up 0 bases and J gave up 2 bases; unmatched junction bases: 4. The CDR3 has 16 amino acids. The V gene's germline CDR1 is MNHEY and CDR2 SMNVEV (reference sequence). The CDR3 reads CASSLSGQGVTYEQYF. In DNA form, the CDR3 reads TGTGCCAGCAGTTTATCAGGACAGGGGGTAACCTACGAGCAGTACTTC.

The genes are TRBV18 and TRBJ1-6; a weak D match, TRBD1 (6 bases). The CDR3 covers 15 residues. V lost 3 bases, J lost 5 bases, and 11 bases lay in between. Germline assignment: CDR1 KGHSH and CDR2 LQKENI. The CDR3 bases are TGTGCCAGCTCACCCGGACAGCCGCATAATTCACCCCTCCACTTT. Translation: CASSPGQPHNSPLHF.

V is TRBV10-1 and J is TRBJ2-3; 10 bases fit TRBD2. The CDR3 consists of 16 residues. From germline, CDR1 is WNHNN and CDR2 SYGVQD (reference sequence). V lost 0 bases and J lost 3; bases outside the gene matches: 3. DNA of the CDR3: TGCGCCAGCAGTGAGTCCCAACTAGCGGGGACAGATACGCAGTATTTT. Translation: CASSESQLAGTDTQYF.

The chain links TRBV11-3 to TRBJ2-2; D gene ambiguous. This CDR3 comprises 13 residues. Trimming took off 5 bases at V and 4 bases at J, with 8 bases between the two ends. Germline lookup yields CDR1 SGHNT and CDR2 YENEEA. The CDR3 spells CASSIAGTGELFF. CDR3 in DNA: TGTGCCAGCAGCATAGCCGGCACCGGGGAGCTGTTTTTT.

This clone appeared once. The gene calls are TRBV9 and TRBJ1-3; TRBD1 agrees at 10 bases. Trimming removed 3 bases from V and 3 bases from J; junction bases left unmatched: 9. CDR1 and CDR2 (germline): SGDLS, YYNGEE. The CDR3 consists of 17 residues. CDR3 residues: CASSAGGTGVLGNTIYF. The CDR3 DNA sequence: TGTGCCAGCAGCGCCGGCGGGACAGGGGTTCTTGGAAACACCATATATTTT.

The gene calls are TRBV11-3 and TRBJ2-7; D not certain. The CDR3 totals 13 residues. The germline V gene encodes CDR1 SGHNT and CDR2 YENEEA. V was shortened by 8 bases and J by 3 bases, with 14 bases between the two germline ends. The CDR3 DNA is TGTGCCAGCTCTTCCAGGTATGGCTACGAGCAGTACTTC. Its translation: CASSSRYGYEQYF.

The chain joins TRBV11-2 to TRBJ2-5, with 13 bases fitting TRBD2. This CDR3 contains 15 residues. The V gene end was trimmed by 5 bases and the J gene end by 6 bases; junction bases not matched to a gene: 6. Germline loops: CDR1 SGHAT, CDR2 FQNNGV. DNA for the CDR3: TGTGCCAGCAGCGGGACTAGCGGGACGTCGCAGACCCAGTACTTC. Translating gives CASSGTSGTSQTQYF.

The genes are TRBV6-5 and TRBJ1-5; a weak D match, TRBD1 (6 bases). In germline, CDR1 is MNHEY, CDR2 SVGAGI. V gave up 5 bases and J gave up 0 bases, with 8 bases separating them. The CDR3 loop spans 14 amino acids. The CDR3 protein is CASSPDSSNQPQHF. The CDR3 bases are TGTGCCAGCAGTCCGGACAGTAGCAATCAGCCCCAGCATTTT.

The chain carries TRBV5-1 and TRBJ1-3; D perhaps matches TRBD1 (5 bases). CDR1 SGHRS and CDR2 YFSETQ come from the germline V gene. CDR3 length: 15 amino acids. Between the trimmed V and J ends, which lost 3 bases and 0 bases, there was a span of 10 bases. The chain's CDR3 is CASSSTGSSGNTIYF. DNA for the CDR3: TGCGCCAGCAGCTCAACAGGTAGCTCTGGAAACACCATATATTTT.

CDR3 in DNA: TGTGCCAGCTCACCCTATAGCGGAGGGGCCGGGTACGAGCAGTACTTC. This sequence encodes CASSPYSGGAGYEQYF. The chain joins TRBV18 to TRBJ2-7, with D maybe TRBD2 (6 bases). The CDR3 is 16 residues long. V gave up 3 bases and J gave up 4 bases, with 19 bases separating them. Germline CDR1 KGHSH, CDR2 LQKENI.

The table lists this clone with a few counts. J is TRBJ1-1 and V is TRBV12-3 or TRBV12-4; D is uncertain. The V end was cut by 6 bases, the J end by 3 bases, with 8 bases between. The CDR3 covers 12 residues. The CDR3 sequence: CASRAGHTEAFF. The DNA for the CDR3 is TGTGCCAGCAGGGCGGGTCACACTGAAGCTTTCTTT.

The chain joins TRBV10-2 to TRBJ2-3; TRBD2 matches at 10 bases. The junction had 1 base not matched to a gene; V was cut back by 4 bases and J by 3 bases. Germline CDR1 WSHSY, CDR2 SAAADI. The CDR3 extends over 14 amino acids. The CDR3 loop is CASSALAGTDTQYF. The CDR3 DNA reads TGCGCCAGCAGTGCACTAGCGGGGACAGATACGCAGTATTTT.

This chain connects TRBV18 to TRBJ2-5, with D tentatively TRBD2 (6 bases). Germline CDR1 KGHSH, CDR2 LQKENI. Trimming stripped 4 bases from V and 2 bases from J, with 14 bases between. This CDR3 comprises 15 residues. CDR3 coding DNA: TGTGCCAGCTCACTTAGCGGAAGGGATCAAGAGACCCAGTACTTC. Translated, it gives CASSLSGRDQETQYF.

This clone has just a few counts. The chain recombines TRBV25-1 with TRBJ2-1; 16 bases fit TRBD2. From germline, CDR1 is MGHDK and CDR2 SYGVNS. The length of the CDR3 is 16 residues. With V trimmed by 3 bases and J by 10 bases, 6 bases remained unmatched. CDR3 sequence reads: CASSDGGLAGGGEQFF. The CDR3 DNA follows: TGTGCCAGCAGTGATGGGGGACTAGCGGGAGGGGGCGAGCAGTTCTTC.

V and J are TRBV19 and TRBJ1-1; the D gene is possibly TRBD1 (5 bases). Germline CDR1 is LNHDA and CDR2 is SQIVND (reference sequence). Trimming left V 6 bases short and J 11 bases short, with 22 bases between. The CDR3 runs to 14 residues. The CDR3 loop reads CASRVQDSALSAFF. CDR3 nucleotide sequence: TGTGCCAGTAGGGTGCAAGACAGCGCTCTATCTGCTTTCTTT.

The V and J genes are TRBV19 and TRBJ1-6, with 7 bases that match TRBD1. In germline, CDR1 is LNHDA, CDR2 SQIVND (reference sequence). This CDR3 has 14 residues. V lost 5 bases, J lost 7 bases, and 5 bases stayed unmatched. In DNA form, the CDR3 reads TGTGCCAGTAGTCGTGGGACAGAGAATTCACCCCTCCACTTT. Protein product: CASSRGTENSPLHF.

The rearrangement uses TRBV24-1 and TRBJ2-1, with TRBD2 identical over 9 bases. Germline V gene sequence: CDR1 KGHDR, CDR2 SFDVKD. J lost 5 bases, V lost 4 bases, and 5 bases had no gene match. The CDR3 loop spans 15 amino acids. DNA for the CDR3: TGTGCCACCAGTGAAACCGGGACTAGCAACAATGAGCAGTTCTTC. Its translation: CATSETGTSNNEQFF.

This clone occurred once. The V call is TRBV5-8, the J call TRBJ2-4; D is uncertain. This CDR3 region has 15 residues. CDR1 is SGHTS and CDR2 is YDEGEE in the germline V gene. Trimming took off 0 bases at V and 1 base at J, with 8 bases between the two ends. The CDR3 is CASSLGLEAKNIQYF. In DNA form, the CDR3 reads TGTGCCAGCAGCTTGGGTCTTGAGGCCAAAAACATTCAGTACTTC.

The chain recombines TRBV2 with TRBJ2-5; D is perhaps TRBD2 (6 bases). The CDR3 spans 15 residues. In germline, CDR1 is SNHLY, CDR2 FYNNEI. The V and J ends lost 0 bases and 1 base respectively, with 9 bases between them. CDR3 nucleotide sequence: TGTGCCAGCAGTGAAGCAGGACTACCCCAAGAGACCCAGTACTTC. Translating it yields CASSEAGLPQETQYF.

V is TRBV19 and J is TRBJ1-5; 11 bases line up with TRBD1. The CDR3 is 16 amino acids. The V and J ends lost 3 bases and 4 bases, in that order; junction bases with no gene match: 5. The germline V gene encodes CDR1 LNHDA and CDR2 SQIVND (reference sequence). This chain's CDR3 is CASSMKGQGANQPQHF. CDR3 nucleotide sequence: TGTGCCAGTAGTATGAAAGGACAGGGGGCGAATCAGCCCCAGCATTTT.

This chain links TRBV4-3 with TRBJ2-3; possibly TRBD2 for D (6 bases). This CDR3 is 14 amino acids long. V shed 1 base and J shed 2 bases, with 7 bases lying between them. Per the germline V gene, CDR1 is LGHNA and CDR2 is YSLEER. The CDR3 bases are TGCGCCAGCAGCCAAGGGGGACTCACAGATACGCAGTATTTT. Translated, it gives CASSQGGLTDTQYF.

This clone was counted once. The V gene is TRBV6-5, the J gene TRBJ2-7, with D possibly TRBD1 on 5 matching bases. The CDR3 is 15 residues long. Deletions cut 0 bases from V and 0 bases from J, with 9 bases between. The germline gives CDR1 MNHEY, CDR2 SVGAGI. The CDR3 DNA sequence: TGTGCCAGCAGTTACTCTGGGGCAGCCTCCTACGAGCAGTACTTC. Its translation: CASSYSGAASYEQYF.

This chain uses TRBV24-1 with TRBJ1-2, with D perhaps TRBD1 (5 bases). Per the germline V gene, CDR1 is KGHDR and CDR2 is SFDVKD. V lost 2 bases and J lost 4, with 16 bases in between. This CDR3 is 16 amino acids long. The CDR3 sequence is CATSDSRQPLTYGYTF. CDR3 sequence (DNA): TGTGCCACCAGTGATTCCCGACAGCCACTTACCTATGGCTACACCTTC.